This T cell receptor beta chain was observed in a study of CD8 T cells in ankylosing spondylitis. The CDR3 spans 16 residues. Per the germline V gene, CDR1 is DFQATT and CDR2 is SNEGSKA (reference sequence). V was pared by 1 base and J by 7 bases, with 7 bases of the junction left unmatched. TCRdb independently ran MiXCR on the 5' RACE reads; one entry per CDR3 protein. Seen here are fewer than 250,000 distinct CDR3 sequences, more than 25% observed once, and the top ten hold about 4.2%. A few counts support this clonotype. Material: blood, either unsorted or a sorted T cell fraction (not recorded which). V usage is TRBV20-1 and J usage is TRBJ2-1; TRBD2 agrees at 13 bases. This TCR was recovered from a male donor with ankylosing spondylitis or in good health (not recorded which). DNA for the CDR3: TGCAGTGCTAGAGCGAGGAGACTAGCGGGGGGTAATGAGCAGTTCTTC. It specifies CSARARRLAGGNEQFF.